This T cell receptor beta chain derives from a study of T cell changes during pregnancy in multiple sclerosis. Germline lookup yields CDR1 MGHDK and CDR2 SYGVNS. V lost 7 bases and J lost 6, with 10 bases in between. The CDR3 is 11 amino acids. Method: immunoSEQ multiplex PCR; TCRdb's copy keeps in-frame clones and lacks some. The repertoire holds 55,000 to 65,000 clones, with around 90% as singletons. The source was peripheral blood, collected in the first trimester of pregnancy. The chain uses TRBV25-1 and TRBJ2-7; D possibly corresponds to TRBD1 (6 bases). The receptor was derived from a female donor in good health, enrolled as a control in a pregnancy study. The CDR3: CASTRGTEQYF. The CDR3 region has the DNA TGTGCCAGCACAAGGGGGACCGAGCAGTACTTC.